Listed here is a single T cell receptor (beta chain). The CDR3 spans 15 residues. CDR1 SGHNT and CDR2 YYREEE come from the germline V gene (reference sequence). V shed 4 bases and J 3 bases; nucleotides not matched to a gene: 6. This record belongs to a study of T cells in Graves' hyperthyroidism and ophthalmopathy. The CDR3 regions of TCR beta were amplified from RNA transcripts. Primed by the HTBI set, a first-round RT-PCR was run on the TCR CDR3. TCRdb reprocessed the multiplex PCR reads with MiXCR, giving one entry per CDR3 protein. This sample carries 500,000 to 750,000 distinct CDR3 sequences, 13% to 15% of them seen once, and the ten largest clones take roughly 7%.

The source material was blood. V gene TRBV5-4 combines with J gene TRBJ2-7; TRBD1 matches 11 bases. The receptor's source is a woman under 30 with Graves' ophthalmopathy. The CDR3 region is CASSRRDRGDYEQYF. CDR3 bases: TGTGCCAGCAGCCGCCGGGACAGGGGGGACTACGAGCAGTACTTC.